This T cell receptor beta chain came from a study of cytomegalovirus exposure and HLA in healthy donors. V lost 1 base to trimming and J lost 8 bases; unmatched junction nucleotides: 13. Germline CDR1 reads GTSNPN; CDR2 reads SVGIG (reference sequence). The CDR3 totals 15 residues. As concerns this clone: The antigen is not known.

Use of 60 Vbeta and 13 Jbeta primers characterized the PCR. Clones were sequenced by immunoSEQ multiplex PCR, and TCRdb holds only the in-frame ones, with some missing. The sample includes under 130,000 clones, about 81% seen only once; the top ten take around 2.1%. Overall study findings and caveats: It has been reported that TCR beta sequences accurately predicted the HLA-A and HLA-B alleles of most subjects. A later analysis showed TCR association rates differing by HLA locus, peaking at DRB1 and lowest at HLA-C.

Sequencing was performed on PBMCs. The TCR sequence derives from a man aged 30 to 45 in good health and CMV-seronegative. This chain links TRBV30 with TRBJ1-2; TRBD1 matches at 7 bases. CDR3 bases: TGTGCCTGGAGTGCTGGTATTAAGGGGGCGGGAGGCTACACCTTC. It specifies CAWSAGIKGAGGYTF.